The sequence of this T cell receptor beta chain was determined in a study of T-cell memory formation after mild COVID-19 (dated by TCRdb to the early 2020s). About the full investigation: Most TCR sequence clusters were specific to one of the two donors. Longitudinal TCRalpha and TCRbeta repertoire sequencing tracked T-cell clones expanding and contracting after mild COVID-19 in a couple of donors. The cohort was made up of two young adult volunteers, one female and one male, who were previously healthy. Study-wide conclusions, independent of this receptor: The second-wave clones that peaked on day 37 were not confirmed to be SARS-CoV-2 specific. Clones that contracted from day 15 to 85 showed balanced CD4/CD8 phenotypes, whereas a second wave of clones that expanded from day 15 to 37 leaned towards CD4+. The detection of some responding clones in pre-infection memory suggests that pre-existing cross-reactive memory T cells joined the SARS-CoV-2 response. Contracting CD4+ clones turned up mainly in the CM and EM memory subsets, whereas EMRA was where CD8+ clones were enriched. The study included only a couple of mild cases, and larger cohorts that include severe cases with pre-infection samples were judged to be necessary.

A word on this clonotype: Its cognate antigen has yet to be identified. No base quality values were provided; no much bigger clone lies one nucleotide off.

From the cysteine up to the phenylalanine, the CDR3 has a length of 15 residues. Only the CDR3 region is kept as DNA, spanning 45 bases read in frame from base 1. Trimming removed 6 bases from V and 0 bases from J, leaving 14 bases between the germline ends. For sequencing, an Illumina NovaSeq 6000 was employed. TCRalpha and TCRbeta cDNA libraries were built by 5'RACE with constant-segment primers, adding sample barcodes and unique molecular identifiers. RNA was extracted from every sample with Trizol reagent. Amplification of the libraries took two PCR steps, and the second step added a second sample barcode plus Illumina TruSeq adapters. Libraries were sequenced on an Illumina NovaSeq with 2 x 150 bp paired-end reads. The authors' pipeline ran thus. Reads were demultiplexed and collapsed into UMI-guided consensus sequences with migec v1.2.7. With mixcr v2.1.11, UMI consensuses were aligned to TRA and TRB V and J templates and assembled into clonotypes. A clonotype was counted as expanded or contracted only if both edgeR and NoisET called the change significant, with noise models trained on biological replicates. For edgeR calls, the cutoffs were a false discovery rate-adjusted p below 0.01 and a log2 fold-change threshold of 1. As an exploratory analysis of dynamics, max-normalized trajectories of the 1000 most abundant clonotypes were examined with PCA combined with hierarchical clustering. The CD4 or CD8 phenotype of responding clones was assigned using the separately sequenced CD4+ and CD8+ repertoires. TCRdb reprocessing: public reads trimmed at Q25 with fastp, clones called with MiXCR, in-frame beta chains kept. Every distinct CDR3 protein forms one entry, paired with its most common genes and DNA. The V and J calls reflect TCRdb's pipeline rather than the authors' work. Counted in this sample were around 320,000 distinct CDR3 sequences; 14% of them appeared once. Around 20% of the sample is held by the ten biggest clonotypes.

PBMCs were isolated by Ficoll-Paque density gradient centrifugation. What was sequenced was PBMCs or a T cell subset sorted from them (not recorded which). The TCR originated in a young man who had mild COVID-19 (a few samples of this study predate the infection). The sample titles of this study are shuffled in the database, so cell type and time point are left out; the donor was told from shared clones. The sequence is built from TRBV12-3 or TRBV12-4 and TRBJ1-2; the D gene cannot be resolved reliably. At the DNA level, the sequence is TGTGCCAGCAGCTCCGCCTGGAATCCTAACTATGGCTACACCTTC. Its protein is CASSSAWNPNYGYTF.